Shown below are 20 T cell receptor beta chains from a single sample sequenced in a study of blood T cell repertoires in COVID-19. Sequencing was performed with immunoSEQ multiplex PCR; in TCRdb, only in-frame clones are kept and a portion is missing. The table lists around 370,000 clones, 88% of them singletons. Sequenced input: peripheral blood. The receptors derive from a woman aged 70-85 years with COVID-19, enrolled during active disease.

V usage is TRBV24-1 and J usage is TRBJ2-1; 8 bases match TRBD1. CDR1 KGHDR and CDR2 SFDVKD come from the germline V gene. The junction had 5 bases not matched to a gene; V was cut back by 0 bases and J by 8 bases. The CDR3 loop spans 15 amino acids. Here the CDR3 reads CATSDLGTGPDEQFF. CDR3 coding DNA: TGTGCCACCAGTGATTTGGGGACAGGCCCGGATGAGCAGTTCTTC.

The J gene is TRBJ2-5, the V gene TRBV7-2; TRBD2 matches at 9 bases. Germline V gene sequence: CDR1 SGHTA, CDR2 FQGNSA. The CDR3 consists of 14 residues. Trimming removed 11 bases from V and 4 bases from J; junction bases left unmatched: 11. The DNA for the CDR3 is TGTGCCGTCGCCGGCGGGGGGGCCTTAGAGACCCAGTACTTC. It translates to CAVAGGGALETQYF.

This clone occurred once. This chain uses TRBV11-2 with TRBJ2-1, with 11 bases matching TRBD2. The germline CDR1 and CDR2 sequences are SGHAT and FQNNGV. The CDR3 consists of 17 residues. Germline trimming cut 3 bases from V and 9 bases from J; bases unmatched to any gene: 13. The CDR3 loop reads CASSLTVLAGGQVEQFF. The CDR3 DNA follows: TGTGCCAGCAGCTTGACCGTTTTAGCGGGGGGGCAAGTTGAGCAGTTCTTC.

As for this clone: The sample contains more than one DNA sequence encoding this CDR3. The chain carries TRBV12-3 or TRBV12-4 and TRBJ1-1, with no clear D. The CDR3 has 12 amino acids. Trimming left V 2 bases short and J 5 bases short, with 6 bases between. The CDR3 spells CASSLRGTEAFF. CDR3 sequence (DNA): TGTGCCAGCAGTTTACGAGGGACTGAAGCTTTCTTT.

The chain joins TRBV5-1 to TRBJ1-5; no clear D. Trimming took off 0 bases at V and 4 bases at J, with 14 bases between the two ends. CDR3 size: 16 residues. The germline V gene has CDR1 SGHRS and CDR2 YFSETQ. CDR3 residues: CASSLGSGEQNQPQHF. CDR3 in DNA: TGCGCCAGCAGCTTGGGTTCTGGGGAGCAGAATCAGCCCCAGCATTTT.

This chain uses TRBV5-1 with TRBJ2-4, with 9 bases matching TRBD1. Germline assignment: CDR1 SGHRS and CDR2 YFSETQ. This CDR3 comprises 14 residues. J lost 6 bases, V lost 0 bases, and 1 base had no gene match. CDR3 bases: TGCGCCAGCAGCTTGGCGACAGGGGGAAACATTCAGTACTTC. This encodes CASSLATGGNIQYF. Filled out from reference TRBV5-1 and TRBJ2-4, the complete variable domain reads KAGVTQTPRYLIKTRGQQVTLSCSPISGHRSVSWYQQTPGQGLQFLFEYFSETQRNKGNFPGRFSGRQFSNSRSEMNVSTLELGDSALYLCASSLATGGNIQYFGAGTRLSVL.

The gene calls are TRBV7-9 and TRBJ2-3, with 10 positions matching TRBD2. This CDR3 contains 14 residues. Germline lookup yields CDR1 SEHNR and CDR2 FQNEAQ (reference sequence). V shed 8 bases and J 1 base; nucleotides not matched to a gene: 3. CDR3 residues: CASGGLAGTDTQYF. CDR3 in DNA: TGTGCCAGCGGAGGACTAGCGGGCACAGATACGCAGTATTTT. The full variable domain, with the rest looked up from reference TRBV7-9 and TRBJ2-3, is DTGVSQNPRHKITKRGQNVTFRCDPISEHNRLYWYRQTLGQGPEFLTYFQNEAQLEKSRLLSDRFSAERPKGSFSTLEIQRTEQGDSAMYLCASGGLAGTDTQYFGPGTRLTVL.

This clone was recorded a few times. This chain joins TRBV5-1 and TRBJ2-7; the D gene is possibly TRBD1 (7 bases). Germline V gene lookup returns CDR1 SGHRS and CDR2 YFSETQ. V was clipped by 0 bases and J by 4 bases, with 17 bases between them. This CDR3 spans 16 amino acids. The CDR3 loop reads CASSLGEDRRIYEQYF. CDR3 bases: TGCGCCAGCAGCTTGGGGGAGGACAGGAGGATTTACGAGCAGTACTTC.

About this clone: Other DNA sequences in this sample translate to the same CDR3. The V gene is TRBV2, the J gene TRBJ1-1, with D perhaps matching TRBD1 (6 bases). CDR1 and CDR2 from the germline V gene are SNHLY and FYNNEI. This CDR3 contains 13 residues. Trimming pared 6 bases from V and 1 base from J, leaving 9 bases between. Written as DNA, the CDR3 is TGTGCCAGCAGCCCGACAGGGAACACTGAAGCTTTCTTT. Its translation: CASSPTGNTEAFF. Based on the CDR3 plus reference TRBV2 and TRBJ1-1, the full variable domain is EPEVTQTPSHQVTQMGQEVILRCVPISNHLYFYWYRQILGQKVEFLVSFYNNEISEKSEIFDDQFSVERPDGSNFTLKIRSTKLEDSAMYFCASSPTGNTEAFFGQGTRLTVV.

The V gene is TRBV24-1, the J gene TRBJ2-7; 8 nucleotides match TRBD1. Germline values: CDR1 KGHDR, CDR2 SFDVKD. The CDR3 runs 15 residues. The J segment lost 2 bases and the V segment lost 3 bases, leaving 5 bases of the junction unmatched. The CDR3 sequence: CATSDTTGEPYEQYF. DNA for the CDR3: TGTGCCACCAGTGATACGACAGGGGAGCCCTACGAGCAGTACTTC.

The CDR3 protein is CASSMSGFYNEQFF. Here the CDR3 DNA reads TGTGCCAGCAGCATGTCAGGGTTCTACAATGAGCAGTTCTTC. This sequence joins TRBV7-8 and TRBJ2-1, with D maybe TRBD1 (5 bases). This CDR3 has 14 amino acids. Germline V gene lookup returns CDR1 SGHVS and CDR2 FQNEAQ. V lost 5 bases and J 3 bases, leaving 11 bases between the germline ends.

The V gene is TRBV3-1 (or the pseudogene TRBV3-2), the J gene TRBJ1-2, with D maybe TRBD1 (6 bases). V lost 1 base to trimming and J lost 5 bases, with 14 bases between them. The CDR3 contains 15 residues. Germline CDR1 reads LGHDT; CDR2 reads YNNKEL (reference sequence). The CDR3 loop reads CASSQADKTGYGYTF. Written as DNA, the CDR3 is TGTGCCAGCAGCCAAGCAGATAAAACAGGGTATGGCTACACCTTC.

This clone was counted a few times. This chain joins TRBV30 and TRBJ2-7; D possibly corresponds to TRBD1 (5 bases). Looked up from germline, CDR1 is GTSNPN and CDR2 is SVGIG (reference sequence). V gave up 5 bases and J gave up 4 bases, with 12 bases separating them. The CDR3 sequence is 12 residues long. The CDR3 is CAWDRSGYEQYF. In nucleotides, the CDR3 is TGTGCCTGGGACAGATCCGGATACGAGCAGTACTTC.

On this clone: In the same sample, other DNA sequences code for this CDR3. V usage is TRBV15 and J usage is TRBJ1-1; weak D call: TRBD1 (6 bases). Trimming cost V 5 bases and J 1 base, with 8 bases left between them. The germline CDR1 and CDR2 sequences are LNHNV and YYDKDF (reference sequence). This CDR3 is 13 amino acids long. The DNA of the CDR3 is TGTGCCACCAGCCCGGACAGGAACACTGAAGCTTTCTTT. Its protein is CATSPDRNTEAFF.

V and J are TRBV28 and TRBJ1-3; D gene uncertain. The CDR3 covers 13 residues. The germline V gene has CDR1 MDHEN and CDR2 SYDVKM. The V end was cut by 8 bases, the J end by 2 bases, with 10 bases between. In DNA, the CDR3 is TGTGCCAGCCCCGACGGGACTGGAAACACCATATATTTT. It encodes CASPDGTGNTIYF.

CDR3 region: CASSVATGELAYGYTF. CDR3 DNA sequence: TGTGCCAGCAGCGTAGCTACAGGGGAGTTAGCCTATGGCTACACCTTC. The chain is built from TRBV9 and TRBJ1-2; 7 positions agree with TRBD1. This CDR3 comprises 16 residues. V lost 0 bases to trimming and J lost 4 bases; unmatched junction nucleotides: 9. Germline V CDR1 and CDR2: SGDLS, YYNGEE.

The chain joins TRBV21-1 to TRBJ1-2; whether TRBD1, the table's D call, matches the DNA was not checked. TRBV21-1 is given as a pseudogene. The CDR3 has 15 residues. CDR3 amino acids: CASSSRQGSGYGYTF. The CDR3 nucleotides are TGTGCCAGCAGCAGCAGACAGGGGTCGGGCTATGGCTACACCTTC.

The rearrangement uses TRBV18 and TRBJ2-3, with D possibly matching TRBD1 (5 bases). CDR1 and CDR2 from the germline V gene are KGHSH and LQKENI. There are 16 residues in the CDR3. Trimming took 0 bases from V and 1 from J, leaving 11 bases between them. This CDR3 reads CASSPPDKARTDTQYF. DNA for the CDR3: TGTGCCAGCTCACCACCGGACAAGGCTCGCACAGATACGCAGTATTTT.

The chain recombines TRBV5-8 with TRBJ1-1; unclear D gene. Germline assignment: CDR1 SGHTS and CDR2 YDEGEE. Trimming cost V 2 bases and J 4 bases, with 15 bases left between them. The length of the CDR3 is 15 residues. This CDR3 is CASSFAPQSGTEAFF. CDR3 DNA sequence: TGTGCCAGCAGCTTTGCACCCCAGTCGGGCACTGAAGCTTTCTTT.

The chain uses TRBV30 and TRBJ2-1; D gene unclear. Per germline, CDR1 GTSNPN and CDR2 SVGIG (reference sequence). CDR3 size: 14 residues. V was trimmed by 0 bases and J by 4 bases, leaving 10 bases between them. The CDR3 here is CAWSVALPYNEQFF. In DNA, the CDR3 is TGTGCCTGGAGTGTAGCGCTCCCATACAATGAGCAGTTCTTC.